This TCR beta chain was captured by sequencing in a study of T cells in Graves' hyperthyroidism and ophthalmopathy. General study results and limits: The model made its ophthalmopathy prediction, and onset followed a median around 6.5 months later.

As to this clonotype: The antigen is not known.

CDR3 length: 14 residues. In germline, CDR1 is SGHTA, CDR2 FQGNSA. V lost 5 bases, J lost 5 bases, and 9 bases stayed unmatched. It was RNA transcripts that yielded the amplified TCR beta CDR3 regions. A set of HTBI primers served as the primers for a first-round RT-PCR of the TCR CDR3. TCRdb passed the multiplex PCR reads through MiXCR, listing each CDR3 protein once. Among 750,000 to 950,000 distinct CDR3 sequences, more than 30% were seen once, and the ten largest hold 8.9%. This sequence originates from a man aged 18 to 30 with Graves' hyperthyroidism. The sample comprised blood. J is TRBJ2-7 and V is TRBV7-2; 7 bases are shared with TRBD1. The DNA of the CDR3 is TGTGCCAGCAGCCAAGGGACAGTGAGGCACGAGCAGTACTTC. Translation: CASSQGTVRHEQYF.